This note documents a single T cell receptor (beta chain) sequence. The authors' processing: Amplifying reference gene primers gave estimates of nucleated cell counts. Only in-frame clones appear in the TCRdb table, and some are missing; sequencing was by immunoSEQ multiplex PCR. That table supplies the V and J calls and clone size; D and trimming were determined from the DNA. The sample carries roughly 230,000 clones, approximately 84% recorded once. The sample is drawn from a study of blood T cell repertoires in COVID-19. The CDR3 has 15 amino acids. In germline, CDR1 is MDHEN, CDR2 SYDVKM. The ends lost 8 bases at V and 0 bases at J; junction bases unmatched: 6.

The chain couples TRBV28 to TRBJ1-3; 8 nucleotides align to TRBD1. Sequenced: peripheral blood. The receptor was isolated from a man aged 45-65 years with acute or convalescent COVID-19. As DNA, the CDR3 is TGTGCCAGCCTGGGGGGGACAGGCTCTGGAAACACCATATATTTT. Its protein is CASLGGTGSGNTIYF. Supplemented by reference TRBV28 and TRBJ1-3, the full variable domain reads DVKVTQSSRYLVKRTGEKVFLECVQDMDHENMFWYRQDPGLGLRLIYFSYDVKMKEKGDIPEGYSVSREKKERFSLILESASTNQTSMYLCASLGGTGSGNTIYFGEGSWLTVV.